The 11 T cell receptor beta chains in this list originate from one sample, sequenced in a study of cytomegalovirus exposure and HLA in healthy donors. The PCR used 60 Vbeta and 13 Jbeta primers. Libraries were prepared by immunoSEQ multiplex PCR; TCRdb keeps only in-frame clonotypes and omits some of them. This table holds around 52,000 clones, about 86% found once. The sequenced sample was PBMCs. All receptors derive from a middle-aged man in good health and CMV-seronegative.

The V gene is TRBV30, the J gene TRBJ1-2, with D perhaps matching TRBD1 (5 bases). Trimming took 1 base from V and 12 from J, leaving 21 bases between them. This CDR3 has 14 amino acids. Germline V gene data show CDR1 as GTSNPN and CDR2 as SVGIG (reference sequence). The CDR3 reads CAWSARGRGGGHTF. CDR3 DNA: TGTGCCTGGAGTGCCCGAGGAAGGGGAGGAGGTCACACCTTC. Full variable domain (missing parts from reference TRBV30 and TRBJ1-2): SQTIHQWPATLVQPVGSPLSLECTVEGTSNPNLYWYRQAAGRGLQLLFYSVGIGQISSEVPQNLSASRPQDRQFILSSKKLLLSDSGFYLCAWSARGRGGGHTFGSGTRLTVV.

V usage is TRBV10-2 and J usage is TRBJ1-6; 7 positions agree with TRBD1. This CDR3 has 17 amino acids. From germline, CDR1 is WSHSY and CDR2 SAAADI. With 6 bases clipped from V and 9 bases from J, the junction kept 17 bases outside the gene matches. CDR3 in DNA: TGCGCCAGCAGAACAGTGGGCTGGAAGGGGGCAACTTCACCCCTCCACTTT. It translates to CASRTVGWKGATSPLHF.

V gene TRBV6-5 combines with J gene TRBJ1-6; a possible D gene is TRBD1 (5 bases). V lost 5 bases to trimming and J lost 3 bases, with 11 bases between them. Germline V gene sequence: CDR1 MNHEY, CDR2 SVGAGI. The CDR3 sequence is 15 residues long. CDR3 amino acids: CASSPDGGYNSPLHF. As DNA, the CDR3 is TGTGCCAGCAGTCCGGACGGGGGCTATAATTCACCCCTCCACTTT.

The chain has TRBV5-8 and TRBJ2-7, with D possibly matching TRBD1 (5 bases). V shed 1 base and J shed 9 bases, with 8 bases lying between them. CDR1 and CDR2 from the germline V gene are SGHTS and YDEGEE. CDR3 length equals 11 residues. The CDR3 reads CASSLSDRQYV. CDR3 DNA: TGTGCCAGCAGCTTGAGCGACAGGCAGTACGTC.

This rearrangement joins TRBV6-6 to TRBJ2-3; TRBD2 matches at 7 bases. V gave up 5 bases and J gave up 6 bases; unmatched junction bases: 5. The V gene's germline CDR1 is MNHNY and CDR2 SVGAGI (reference sequence). This CDR3 comprises 13 residues. CDR3 DNA sequence: TGTGCCAGCAGTCCCGGGAGGACGGATACGCAGTATTTT. It specifies CASSPGRTDTQYF.

This clone was counted at least ten times. The rearrangement joins TRBV4-3 to TRBJ1-4; 9 bases align to TRBD1. Germline values: CDR1 LGHNA, CDR2 YSLEER. V gave up 1 base and J gave up 8 bases; unmatched junction bases: 8. CDR3 size: 16 residues. CDR3 nucleotide sequence: TGCGCCAGCAGCCAAGCTGCCGGGACAGGGAACGAAAAACTGTTTTTT. The encoded protein is CASSQAAGTGNEKLFF.

This chain links TRBV5-5 with TRBJ1-6; a possible D gene is TRBD1 (5 bases). Per germline, CDR1 SGHKS and CDR2 YYEKEE (reference sequence). Trimming removed 2 bases from V and 10 bases from J, with 13 bases in between. The CDR3 loop spans 14 amino acids. The CDR3 DNA reads as TGTGCCAGCAGCTTAGCGGGGGTTGACTCACCCCTCCACTTT. Protein: CASSLAGVDSPLHF.

The chain is built from TRBV7-8 and TRBJ2-7, with a weak D call TRBD2 (5 bases). Germline loops: CDR1 SGHVS, CDR2 FQNEAQ. This CDR3 spans 15 amino acids. The V and J ends lost 5 bases and 0 bases respectively, with 14 bases between them. CDR3: CASSRGPGHSYEQYF. CDR3 DNA: TGTGCCAGCAGCCGGGGTCCCGGCCACTCCTACGAGCAGTACTTC.

This chain links TRBV7-8 with TRBJ2-7, with 8 bases matching TRBD2. The V segment lost 4 bases and the J segment 3 bases; nucleotides outside the gene matches: 14. The CDR3 totals 17 residues. The germline V gene has CDR1 SGHVS and CDR2 FQNEAQ. The CDR3 here is CASSSTAGGGAFYEQYF. For the CDR3, the DNA is TGTGCCAGCAGCTCCACAGCCGGGGGGGGCGCCTTCTACGAGCAGTACTTC.

V and J are TRBV25-1 and TRBJ1-2; D perhaps matches TRBD1 (5 bases). The germline V and J ends were trimmed by 5 bases and 8 bases, with 18 bases remaining between them. CDR3 length equals 14 residues. CDR1 MGHDK and CDR2 SYGVNS come from the germline V gene. The CDR3 region has the DNA TGTGCCAGCAGTCCGTCAGGGACTGTCTGGGGCTACACCTTC. It specifies CASSPSGTVWGYTF.

This clone was recorded a few times. V is TRBV6-5 and J is TRBJ1-1; D is ambiguous. Trimming took off 4 bases at V and 0 bases at J, with 9 bases between the two ends. The germline V gene encodes CDR1 MNHEY and CDR2 SVGAGI. There are 14 residues in the CDR3. The CDR3: CASSFRSMNTEAFF. The DNA for the CDR3 is TGTGCCAGCAGTTTCAGGTCGATGAACACTGAAGCTTTCTTT.